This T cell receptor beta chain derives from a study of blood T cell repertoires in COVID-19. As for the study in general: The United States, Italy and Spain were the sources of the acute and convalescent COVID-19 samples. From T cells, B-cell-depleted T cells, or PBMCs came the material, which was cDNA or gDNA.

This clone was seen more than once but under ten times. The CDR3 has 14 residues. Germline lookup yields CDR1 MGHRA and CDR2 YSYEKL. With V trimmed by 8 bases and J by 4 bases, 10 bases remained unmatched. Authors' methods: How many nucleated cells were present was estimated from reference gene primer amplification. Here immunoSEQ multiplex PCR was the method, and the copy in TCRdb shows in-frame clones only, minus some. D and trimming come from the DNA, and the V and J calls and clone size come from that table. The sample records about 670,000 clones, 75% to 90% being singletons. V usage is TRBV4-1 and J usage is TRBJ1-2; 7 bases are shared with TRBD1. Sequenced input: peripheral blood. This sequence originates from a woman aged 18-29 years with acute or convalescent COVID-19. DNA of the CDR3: TGCGCCAGCGCGGTCGTAGGGGGCTTCTATGGCTACACCTTC. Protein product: CASAVVGGFYGYTF.